Listed below are T cell receptor beta chains from one sample, sequenced in a study of vaccination and CD4 T cells after COVID-19. TCRdb fed the PCR reads into MiXCR, producing one record per CDR3 protein. The table has 9,500 to 15,000 distinct CDR3 sequences, roughly 48% seen once. The antigens for these receptors are not known. The specimen sequenced was CD4+ T cells from blood, cultured in vitro. The receptors stem from a human donor who had recovered from COVID-19. Each CDR3 is given with its conserved first and last residue. A D gene is named only where the DNA matches it firmly. Not all rows give a size; the values are once, few, many and, for expanded clones, a class.

j_call d_call clone_size v_call cdr3_nt cdr3_aa
TRBJ1-1 TRBD1 - TRBV27 TGTGCCAGCAGTCTCCGACAGGGAGATGAAGCTTTCTTT CASSLRQGDEAFF
TRBJ2-3 TRBD2 - TRBV20-1 TGCAGTGCTAGAGATCCGCGGGGGGCGGGAGTGGATACGCAGTATTTT CSARDPRGAGVDTQYF
TRBJ1-5 - few TRBV7-6 TGTGCCAGCAGCTTAGAAGTAGGGGACAATCAGCCCCAGCATTTT CASSLEVGDNQPQHF
TRBJ1-1 - - TRBV6-1 TGTGCCAGCACCGTCATAGGGTCCGCTGAAGCTTTCTTT CASTVIGSAEAFF
TRBJ1-1 - - TRBV7-2 TGTGCCAGCAGCTTACGCCCGCTTGGCGAGGAGACTGAAGCTTTCTTT CASSLRPLGEETEAFF
TRBJ1-6 TRBD1 few TRBV20-1 TGCAGTGCCTCGACAGGGGGCGGCTCACCCCTCCACTTT CSASTGGGSPLHF
TRBJ1-6 - - TRBV7-2 TGTGCCAGCAGTTTGGGATTTAACAATTCACCCCTCCACTTT CASSLGFNNSPLHF
TRBJ2-1 TRBD2 - TRBV10-3 TGTGCCATCAGTGAGGGGACTAGCGGGAGCAATGAGCAGTTCTTC CAISEGTSGSNEQFF
TRBJ1-2 - - TRBV4-2 TGTGCCAGCAGCCAAGACAGGATCTATGGCTACACCTTC CASSQDRIYGYTF
TRBJ2-1 - - TRBV7-2 TGTGCCAGCAGCCCGAGGGACCGAAACAATGAGCAGTTCTTC CASSPRDRNNEQFF
TRBJ2-2 - - TRBV19 TGTGCCACCAGGGAGCGGATAGGCACCGGGGAGCTGTTTTTT CATRERIGTGELFF
TRBJ2-6 - - TRBV7-3 TGTGCCAGCAGCTTAATCAGGGCGTCCGGGGCCAACGTCCTGACTTTC CASSLIRASGANVLTF
TRBJ2-1 - few TRBV27 TGTGCCAGCAGCGTCCGCCGGAATGAGCAGTTCTTC CASSVRRNEQFF
TRBJ1-3 - few TRBV6-1 TGTGCCAGCAGTACCCAGGGAGGGGGAAACACCATATATTTT CASSTQGGGNTIYF
TRBJ1-1 - - TRBV18 TGTGCCAGCTCACCGCTAGGGTCGGTGAACACTGAAGCTTTCTTT CASSPLGSVNTEAFF
TRBJ2-4 - - TRBV30 TGTGCCTGGGAAAAACAGGGTTTTATGGCCAAAAACATTCAGTACTTC CAWEKQGFMAKNIQYF
TRBJ2-1 - - TRBV25-1 TGTGCCAGCAGTGAATTTGGTAGGGGGGGCGGACTGGGCAAGTACAATGAGCAGTTCTTC CASSEFGRGGGLGKYNEQFF
TRBJ1-6 - - TRBV21-1 TGTGCCAGCAGCAAAGGGTATAGGAAAGGAAGAGAGGGACAGGGGCACCCTCCCCTCCACTTT CASSKGYRKGREGQGHPPLHF
TRBJ2-1 - - TRBV6-1 TGTGCCAGCAGGGAGGTTGGGAATGAGCAGTTCTTC CASREVGNEQFF
TRBJ2-6 TRBD1 - TRBV5-4 TGTGCCAGCAGCTCTCAACAGGGGGCAGCTGGGGCCAACGTCCTGACTTTC CASSSQQGAAGANVLTF
TRBJ1-1 - - TRBV7-3 TGTGCCAGCAGCTTAAGGGCAGGGACGAACACTGAAGCTTTCTTT CASSLRAGTNTEAFF
TRBJ2-7 - - TRBV7-6 TGTGCCAGCAGCTCCTACAGGGGAGGTAGGGCTCTGTACTTC CASSSYRGGRALYF
TRBJ1-2 TRBD1 few TRBV6-2/TRBV6-3 TGTGCCAGCTGGACGGGACAGGGTGGATATGGCTACACCTTC CASWTGQGGYGYTF
TRBJ2-7 - - TRBV7-2 TGTGCCAGCAGCTTAGTCCCCCAGGGACACTACGAGCAGTACTTC CASSLVPQGHYEQYF
TRBJ1-1 - - TRBV20-1 TGCAGTGCCCTGACAGTAGTCACTGAAGCTTTCTTT CSALTVVTEAFF
TRBJ2-7 TRBD1 - TRBV12-5 TGTGCTAGTGGTTTGCCAGGGGGCGCGGCCGAGCAGTACTTC CASGLPGGAAEQYF
TRBJ2-2 - - TRBV5-4 TGTGCCAGCAGCTTGGGGCCGCCCGGGGAGCTGTTTTTT CASSLGPPGELFF
TRBJ2-3 - - TRBV20-1 TGCAGTGCTAGAGGGCGGCTGTTGGCAGATACGCAGTATTTT CSARGRLLADTQYF
TRBJ1-5 - - TRBV20-1 TGCAGTGCTAGAATGACAGGCCGAGGGGATCAGCCCCAGCATTTT CSARMTGRGDQPQHF
TRBJ2-1 - - TRBV10-3 TGTGCCATCAGCCCTACGAGGGACTACAATGAGCAGTTCTTC CAISPTRDYNEQFF
TRBJ2-3 - few TRBV12-3/TRBV12-4 TGTGCCAGCAGTTGGGGCTCATCTAGCACAGATACGCAGTATTTT CASSWGSSSTDTQYF
TRBJ1-3 - - TRBV7-8 TGTGCCAGCAGCTTTGGAGGCCCTGGAAACACCATATATTTT CASSFGGPGNTIYF
TRBJ2-1 TRBD2 - TRBV7-6 TGTGCCAGCAGCGGTAGCGGGAGCTCCTACAATGAGCAGTTCTTC CASSGSGSSYNEQFF
TRBJ1-2 - - TRBV7-9 TGTGCCAGCGGAGGGGCCCCAGGGGAGGCGGATGGCTACACCTTC CASGGAPGEADGYTF
TRBJ1-1 - - TRBV9 TGTGCCAGCAGCACGACCTCAAGCGTGGGCACTGAAGCTTTCTTT CASSTTSSVGTEAFF
TRBJ1-1 TRBD1 - TRBV7-2 TGTGCCAGCAGCTTCTACAGGGGAGACACTGAAGCTTTCTTT CASSFYRGDTEAFF
TRBJ1-5 TRBD1 - TRBV7-7 TGTGCTAGCACCTATACCCCGGCAGAGGGACAGGATAGCAATCAGCCCCAGCATTTT CASTYTPAEGQDSNQPQHF
TRBJ2-5 - few TRBV6-5 TGTGCCAGCAGTTATACGAAGAGACCCCAGTACTTC CASSYTKRPQYF
TRBJ2-3 TRBD1 - TRBV12-3/TRBV12-4 TGTGCCAGCAGAGGACAGGGTACAGATACGCAGTATTTT CASRGQGTDTQYF
TRBJ2-1 TRBD1 - TRBV29-1 TGCAGCGTCGTAGGACAGGGTCAGTACAATGAGCAGTTCTTC CSVVGQGQYNEQFF
TRBJ1-5 - few TRBV20-1 TGCAGTGCTAACAGCGGGGCCAATCAGCCCCAGCATTTT CSANSGANQPQHF
TRBJ1-6 TRBD1 - TRBV7-9 TGTGCCGGGGGGACAGTTGAATCACCCCTCCACTTT CAGGTVESPLHF
TRBJ2-2 TRBD1 few TRBV6-2/TRBV6-3 TGTGCCAGCTACCGCCGGACAGGGGGCTTCGGGGAGCTGTTTTTT CASYRRTGGFGELFF